The T cell receptor beta chain described here comes from a study of T cell changes during pregnancy in multiple sclerosis. Clones were read by immunoSEQ multiplex PCR, and TCRdb kept only the in-frame ones, dropping some. The sample consists of about 93,000 clones, roughly 92% of them appearing once. The germline V gene has CDR1 LNHDA and CDR2 SQIVND (reference sequence). V lost 5 bases, J lost 5 bases, and 19 bases lay in between. The CDR3 has 15 residues. The V and J genes are TRBV19 and TRBJ2-7; D unresolved. This sequence was found in a female donor with multiple sclerosis, enrolled in a pregnancy study. Source: peripheral blood, taken after pregnancy. In nucleotides, the CDR3 is TGTGCCAGTAGTGCCATCGTGGCACCTCAGGACGAGCAGTACTTC. As protein: CASSAIVAPQDEQYF. Full variable domain (remainder filled in from reference TRBV19 and TRBJ2-7): DGGITQSPKYLFRKEGQNVTLSCEQNLNHDAMYWYRQDPGQGLRLIYYSQIVNDFQKGDIAEGYSVSREKKESFPLTVTSAQKNPTAFYLCASSAIVAPQDEQYFGPGTRLTVT.